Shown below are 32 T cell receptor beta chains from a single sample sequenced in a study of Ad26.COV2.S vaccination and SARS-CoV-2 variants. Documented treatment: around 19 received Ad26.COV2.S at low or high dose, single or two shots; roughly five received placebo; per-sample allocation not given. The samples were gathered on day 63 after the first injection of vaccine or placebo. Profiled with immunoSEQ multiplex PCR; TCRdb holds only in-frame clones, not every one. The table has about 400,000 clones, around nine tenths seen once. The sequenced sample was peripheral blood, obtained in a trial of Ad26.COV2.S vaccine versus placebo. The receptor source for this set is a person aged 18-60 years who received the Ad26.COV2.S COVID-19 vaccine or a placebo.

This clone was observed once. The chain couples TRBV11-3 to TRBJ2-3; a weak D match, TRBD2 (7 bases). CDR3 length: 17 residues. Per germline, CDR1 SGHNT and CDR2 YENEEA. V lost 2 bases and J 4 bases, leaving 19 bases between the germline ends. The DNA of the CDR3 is TGTGCCAGCAGCTTAAGGGGGTCGGAGCGGGGAGCAGATACGCAGTATTTT. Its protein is CASSLRGSERGADTQYF.

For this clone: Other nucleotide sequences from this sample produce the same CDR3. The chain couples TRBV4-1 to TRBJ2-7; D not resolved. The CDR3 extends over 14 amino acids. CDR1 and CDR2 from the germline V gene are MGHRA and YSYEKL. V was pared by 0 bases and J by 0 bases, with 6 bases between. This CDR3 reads CASSQDPVSYEQYF. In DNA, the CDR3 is TGCGCCAGCAGCCAAGACCCAGTCTCCTACGAGCAGTACTTC.

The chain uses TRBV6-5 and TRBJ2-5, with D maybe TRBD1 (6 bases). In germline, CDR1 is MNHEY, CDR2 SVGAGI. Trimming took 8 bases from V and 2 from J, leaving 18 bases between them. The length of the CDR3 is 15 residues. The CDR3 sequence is CASDTDRNFQETQYF. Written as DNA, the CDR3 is TGTGCCAGCGATACGGACAGAAACTTTCAAGAGACCCAGTACTTC.

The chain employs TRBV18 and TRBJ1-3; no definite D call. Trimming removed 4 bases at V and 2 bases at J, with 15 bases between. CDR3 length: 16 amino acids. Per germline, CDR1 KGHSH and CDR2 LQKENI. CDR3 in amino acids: CASSLSGLLAGNTIYF. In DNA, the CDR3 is TGTGCCAGCTCACTCTCCGGACTTTTGGCTGGAAACACCATATATTTT.

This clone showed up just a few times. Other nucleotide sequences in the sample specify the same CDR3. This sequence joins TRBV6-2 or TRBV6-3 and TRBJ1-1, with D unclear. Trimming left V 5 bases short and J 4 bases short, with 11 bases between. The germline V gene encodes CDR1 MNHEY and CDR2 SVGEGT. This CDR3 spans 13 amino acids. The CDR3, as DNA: TGTGCCAGCAGTCCCAGAGGTGGCACTGAAGCTTTCTTT. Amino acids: CASSPRGGTEAFF.

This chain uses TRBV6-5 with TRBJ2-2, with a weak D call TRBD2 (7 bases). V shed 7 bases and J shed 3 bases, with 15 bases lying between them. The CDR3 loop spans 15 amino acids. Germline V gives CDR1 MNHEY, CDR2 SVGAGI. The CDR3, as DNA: TGTGCCAGCACGGGGGGCTTAATAGACACCGGGGAGCTGTTTTTT. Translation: CASTGGLIDTGELFF.

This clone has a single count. The DNA for the CDR3 is TGTGCCAGCAGCCTCGGGACAGGGTTTTCACCCCTCCACTTT. Translating gives CASSLGTGFSPLHF. J is TRBJ1-6 and V is TRBV7-6, with 9 bases identical to TRBD1. Germline V lookup: CDR1 SGHVS, CDR2 FNYEAQ. This CDR3 region has 14 residues. Trimming at V came to 5 bases and at J to 9 bases, leaving 5 bases not matched to a gene.

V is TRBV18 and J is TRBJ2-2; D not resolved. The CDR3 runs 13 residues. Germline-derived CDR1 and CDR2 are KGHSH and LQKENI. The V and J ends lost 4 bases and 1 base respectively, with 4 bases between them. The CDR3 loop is CASSQMNTGELFF. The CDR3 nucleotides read TGTGCCAGCTCACAGATGAACACCGGGGAGCTGTTTTTT. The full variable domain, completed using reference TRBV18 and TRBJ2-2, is NAGVMQNPRHLVRRRGQEARLRCSPMKGHSHVYWYRQLPEEGLKFMVYLQKENIIDESGMPKERFSAEFPKEGPSILRIQQVVRGDSAAYFCASSQMNTGELFFGEGSRLTVL.

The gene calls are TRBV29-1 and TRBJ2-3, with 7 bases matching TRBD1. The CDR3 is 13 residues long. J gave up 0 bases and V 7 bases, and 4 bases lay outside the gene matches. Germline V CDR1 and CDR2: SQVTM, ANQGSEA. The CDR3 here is CSEGQPSTDTQYF. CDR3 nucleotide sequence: TGCAGCGAGGGACAGCCTAGCACAGATACGCAGTATTTT.

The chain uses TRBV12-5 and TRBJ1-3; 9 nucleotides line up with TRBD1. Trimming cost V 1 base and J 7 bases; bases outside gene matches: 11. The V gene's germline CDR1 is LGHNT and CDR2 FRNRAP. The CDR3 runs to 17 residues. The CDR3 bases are TGTGCTAGTGGTTTGGCCCTCCGGGACAGGGAGGGGAACACCATATATTTT. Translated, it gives CASGLALRDREGNTIYF.

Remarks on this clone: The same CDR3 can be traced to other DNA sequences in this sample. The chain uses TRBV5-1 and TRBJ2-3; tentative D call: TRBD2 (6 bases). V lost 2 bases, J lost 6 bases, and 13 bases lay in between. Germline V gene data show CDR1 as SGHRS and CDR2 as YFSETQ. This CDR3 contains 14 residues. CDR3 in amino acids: CASSFGGSWDTQYF. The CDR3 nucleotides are TGCGCCAGCAGCTTCGGAGGGTCGTGGGATACGCAGTATTTT. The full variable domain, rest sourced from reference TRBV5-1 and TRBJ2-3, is KAGVTQTPRYLIKTRGQQVTLSCSPISGHRSVSWYQQTPGQGLQFLFEYFSETQRNKGNFPGRFSGRQFSNSRSEMNVSTLELGDSALYLCASSFGGSWDTQYFGPGTRLTVL.

The CDR3 is CASSSTWSGYEQYF. DNA of the CDR3: TGTGCCAGCAGCTCTACTTGGAGCGGCTACGAGCAGTACTTC. V gene TRBV7-2 combines with J gene TRBJ2-7, with D maybe TRBD2 (5 bases). This CDR3 spans 14 amino acids. V lost 4 bases to trimming and J lost 3 bases, with 13 bases between them. Germline V CDR1 and CDR2: SGHTA, FQGNSA.

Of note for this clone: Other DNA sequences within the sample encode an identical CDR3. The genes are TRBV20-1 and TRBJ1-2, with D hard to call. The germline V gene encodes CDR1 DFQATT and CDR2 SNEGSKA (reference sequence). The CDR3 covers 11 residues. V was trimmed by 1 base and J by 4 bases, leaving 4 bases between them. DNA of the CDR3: TGCAGTGCTAGAGGGGCCTATGGCTACACCTTC. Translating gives CSARGAYGYTF.

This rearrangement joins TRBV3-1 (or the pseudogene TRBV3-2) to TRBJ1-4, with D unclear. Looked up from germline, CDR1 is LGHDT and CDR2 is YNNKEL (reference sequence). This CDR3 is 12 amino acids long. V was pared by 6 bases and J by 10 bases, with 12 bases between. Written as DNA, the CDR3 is TGTGCCAGCAGGGAAGAAGCGGGAAAACTGTTTTTT. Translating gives CASREEAGKLFF.

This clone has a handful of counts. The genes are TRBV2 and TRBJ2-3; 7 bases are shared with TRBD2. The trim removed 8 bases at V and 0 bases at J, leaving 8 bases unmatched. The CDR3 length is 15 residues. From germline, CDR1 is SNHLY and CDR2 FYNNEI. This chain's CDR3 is CASRREAGSTDTQYF. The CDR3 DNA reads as TGTGCCAGCCGCCGGGAAGCGGGGAGCACAGATACGCAGTATTTT.

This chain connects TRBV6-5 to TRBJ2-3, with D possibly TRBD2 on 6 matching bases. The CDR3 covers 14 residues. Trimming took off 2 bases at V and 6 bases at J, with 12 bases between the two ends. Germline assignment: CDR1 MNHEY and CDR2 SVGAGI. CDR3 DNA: TGTGCCAGCAGTTACGCTCGACTAGGCGATACGCAGTATTTT. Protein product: CASSYARLGDTQYF.

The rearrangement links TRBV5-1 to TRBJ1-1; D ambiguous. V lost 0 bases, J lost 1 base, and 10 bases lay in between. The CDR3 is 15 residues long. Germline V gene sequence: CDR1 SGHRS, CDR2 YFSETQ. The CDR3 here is CASSLVGDWNTEAFF. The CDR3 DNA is TGCGCCAGCAGCTTGGTTGGAGATTGGAACACTGAAGCTTTCTTT.

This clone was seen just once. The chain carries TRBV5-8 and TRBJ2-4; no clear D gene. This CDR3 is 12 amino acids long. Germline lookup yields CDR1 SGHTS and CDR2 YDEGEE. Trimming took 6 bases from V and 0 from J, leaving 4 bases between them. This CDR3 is CASMLAKNIQYF. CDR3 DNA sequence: TGTGCCAGCATGCTAGCCAAAAACATTCAGTACTTC.

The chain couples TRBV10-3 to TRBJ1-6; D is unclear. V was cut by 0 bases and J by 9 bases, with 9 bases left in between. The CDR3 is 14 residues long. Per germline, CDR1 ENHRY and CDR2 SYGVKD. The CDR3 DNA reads TGTGCCATCAGTGAGTCCATTAGTGGTTCACCCCTCCACTTT. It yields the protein CAISESISGSPLHF.

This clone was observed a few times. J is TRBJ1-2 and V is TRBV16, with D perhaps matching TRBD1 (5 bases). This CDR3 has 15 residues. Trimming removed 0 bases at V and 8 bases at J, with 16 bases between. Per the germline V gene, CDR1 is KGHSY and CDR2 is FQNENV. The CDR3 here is CASSQSLGDIGGYTF. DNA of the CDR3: TGTGCCAGCAGCCAATCGTTAGGGGATATCGGGGGCTACACCTTC.

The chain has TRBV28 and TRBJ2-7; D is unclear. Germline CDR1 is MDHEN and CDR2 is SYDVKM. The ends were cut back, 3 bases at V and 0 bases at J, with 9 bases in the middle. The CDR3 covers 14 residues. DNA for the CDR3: TGTGCCAGCAGTTTTTCTCGCAGCTCCTACGAGCAGTACTTC. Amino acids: CASSFSRSSYEQYF. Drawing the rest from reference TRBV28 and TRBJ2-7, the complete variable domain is DVKVTQSSRYLVKRTGEKVFLECVQDMDHENMFWYRQDPGLGLRLIYFSYDVKMKEKGDIPEGYSVSREKKERFSLILESASTNQTSMYLCASSFSRSSYEQYFGPGTRLTVT.

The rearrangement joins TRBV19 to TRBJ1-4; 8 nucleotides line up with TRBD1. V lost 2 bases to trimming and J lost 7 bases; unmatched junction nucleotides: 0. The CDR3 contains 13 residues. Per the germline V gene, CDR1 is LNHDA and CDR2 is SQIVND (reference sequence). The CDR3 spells CASSIQGAEKLFF. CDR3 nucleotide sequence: TGTGCCAGTAGTATACAGGGGGCTGAAAAACTGTTTTTT.

This chain's CDR3 is CSASLGTSGFF. The CDR3, as DNA: TGCAGTGCTAGTCTTGGGACTAGCGGGTTCTTC. The V gene is TRBV20-1, the J gene TRBJ2-1; 11 bases match TRBD2. CDR3 size: 11 residues. V dropped 3 bases and J dropped 15; count of bases not matched to a gene: 4. Germline V gene lookup returns CDR1 DFQATT and CDR2 SNEGSKA (reference sequence).

As DNA, the CDR3 is TGTGCCAGCAGTAGGGACAGAAACACTGAAGCTTTCTTT. As protein: CASSRDRNTEAFF. The chain combines TRBV6-2 or TRBV6-3 with TRBJ1-1; 7 bases are shared with TRBD1. The CDR3 runs 13 residues. The germline gives CDR1 MNHEY, CDR2 SVGEGT. V shed 5 bases and J 2 bases; nucleotides not matched to a gene: 2.

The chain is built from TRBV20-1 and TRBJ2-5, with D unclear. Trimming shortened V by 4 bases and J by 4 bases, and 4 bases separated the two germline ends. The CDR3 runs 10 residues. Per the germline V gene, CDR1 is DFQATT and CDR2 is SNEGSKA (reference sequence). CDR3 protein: CSAIVETQYF. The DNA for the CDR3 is TGCAGTGCTATAGTAGAGACCCAGTACTTC.

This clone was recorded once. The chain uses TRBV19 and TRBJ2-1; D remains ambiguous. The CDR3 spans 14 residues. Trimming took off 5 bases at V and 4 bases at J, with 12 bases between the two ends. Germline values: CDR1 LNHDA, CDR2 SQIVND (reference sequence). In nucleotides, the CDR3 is TGTGCCAGTAGTCACATGGGCGGTTACAATGAGCAGTTCTTC. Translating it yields CASSHMGGYNEQFF.

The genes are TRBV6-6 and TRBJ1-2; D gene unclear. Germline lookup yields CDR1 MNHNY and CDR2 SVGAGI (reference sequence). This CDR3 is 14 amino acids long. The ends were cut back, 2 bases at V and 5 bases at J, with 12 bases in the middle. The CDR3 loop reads CASSYAEDYYGYTF. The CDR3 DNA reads TGTGCCAGCAGTTACGCGGAGGATTATTATGGCTACACCTTC.

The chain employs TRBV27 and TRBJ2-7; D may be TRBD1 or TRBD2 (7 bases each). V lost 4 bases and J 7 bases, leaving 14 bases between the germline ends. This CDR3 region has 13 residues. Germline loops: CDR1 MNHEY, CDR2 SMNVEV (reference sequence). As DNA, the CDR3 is TGTGCCAGCAGTTCGACAGGGAGGGCGGAGCAGTACTTC. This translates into CASSSTGRAEQYF.

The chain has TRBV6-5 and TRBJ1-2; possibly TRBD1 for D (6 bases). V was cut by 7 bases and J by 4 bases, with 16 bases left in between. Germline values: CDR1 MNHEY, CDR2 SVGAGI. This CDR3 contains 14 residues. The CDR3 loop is CASNLNRDVYGYTF. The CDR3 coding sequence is TGTGCCAGCAACCTAAACAGGGACGTCTATGGCTACACCTTC.

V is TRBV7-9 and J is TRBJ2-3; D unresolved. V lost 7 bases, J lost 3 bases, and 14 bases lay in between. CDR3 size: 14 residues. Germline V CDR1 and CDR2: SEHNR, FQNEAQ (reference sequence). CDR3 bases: TGTGCCAGCATCCCCGACCAGCGAACAGATACGCAGTATTTT. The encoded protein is CASIPDQRTDTQYF.

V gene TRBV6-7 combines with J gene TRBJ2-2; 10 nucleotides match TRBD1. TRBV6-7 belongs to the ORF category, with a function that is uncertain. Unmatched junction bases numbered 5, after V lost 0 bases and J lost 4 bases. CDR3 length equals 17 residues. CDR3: CASSYSPGQGCTGELFF. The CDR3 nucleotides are TGTGCCAGCAGTTACTCCCCGGGACAGGGGTGCACCGGGGAGCTGTTTTTT.

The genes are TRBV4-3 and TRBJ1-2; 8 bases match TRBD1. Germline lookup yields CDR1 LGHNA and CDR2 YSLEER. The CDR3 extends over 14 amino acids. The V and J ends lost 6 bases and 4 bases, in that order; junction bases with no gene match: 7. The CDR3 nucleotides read TGCGCCAGCAGTCGGGACAGGCTAGCCTATGGCTACACCTTC. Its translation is CASSRDRLAYGYTF.